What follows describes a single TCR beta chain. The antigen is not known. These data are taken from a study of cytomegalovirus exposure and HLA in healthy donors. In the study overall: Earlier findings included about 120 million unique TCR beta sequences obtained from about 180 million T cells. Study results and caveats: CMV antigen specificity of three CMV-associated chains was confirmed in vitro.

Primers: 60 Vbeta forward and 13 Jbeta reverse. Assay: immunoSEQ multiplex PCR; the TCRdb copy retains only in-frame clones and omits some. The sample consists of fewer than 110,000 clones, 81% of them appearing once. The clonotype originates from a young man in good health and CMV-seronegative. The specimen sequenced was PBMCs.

The CDR3 protein is CAWGRIQGNTIYF. CDR3 sequence (DNA): TGTGCCTGGGGGCGCATACAGGGAAACACCATATATTTT. This sequence joins TRBV30 and TRBJ1-3, with D uncertain. V was clipped by 5 bases and J by 4 bases, with 12 bases between them. This CDR3 is 13 amino acids long. Germline loops: CDR1 GTSNPN, CDR2 SVGIG (reference sequence). Drawing the rest from reference TRBV30 and TRBJ1-3, the complete variable domain is SQTIHQWPATLVQPVGSPLSLECTVEGTSNPNLYWYRQAAGRGLQLLFYSVGIGQISSEVPQNLSASRPQDRQFILSSKKLLLSDSGFYLCAWGRIQGNTIYFGEGSWLTVV.